The 21 T cell receptor beta chains presented below share a single source sample, sequenced in a study of response to subunit inactivated influenza vaccine. TCRdb fed the RT-PCR reads into MiXCR, producing one record per CDR3 protein. The data show approximately 500,000 distinct CDR3 sequences, around 13% seen once. The input for sequencing was PBMCs from blood, taken 11 to 12 days after vaccination. Receptors were obtained from a man aged 50 or older who received an inactivated influenza vaccine.

The rearrangement links TRBV18 to TRBJ2-7, with 11 positions matching TRBD2. Trimming removed 3 bases from V and 5 bases from J; junction bases left unmatched: 12. There are 17 residues in the CDR3. In germline, CDR1 is KGHSH, CDR2 LQKENI. The CDR3 nucleotides read TGTGCCAGCTCACCGCTCCCTCTAGCGGGAGGTCCCGACGAGCAGTACTTC. It translates to CASSPLPLAGGPDEQYF.

This rearrangement joins TRBV10-3 to TRBJ2-7, with a tentative D call TRBD2 (5 bases). V was clipped by 0 bases and J by 2 bases, with 11 bases between them. This CDR3 region has 15 residues. CDR1 ENHRY and CDR2 SYGVKD come from the germline V gene. CDR3 in amino acids: CAISESAPRAYEQYF. CDR3 in DNA: TGTGCCATCAGTGAGTCCGCACCGAGGGCCTACGAGCAGTACTTC.

This clonotype was recorded only once. This chain joins TRBV12-3 or TRBV12-4 and TRBJ2-3; D call uncertain. Trimming shortened V by 2 bases and J by 1 base, and 7 bases separated the two germline ends. This CDR3 has 14 amino acids. The CDR3 spells CASSLLYRTDTQYF. CDR3 DNA sequence: TGTGCCAGCAGTTTATTGTACCGCACAGATACGCAGTATTTT.

The V gene is TRBV3-1, the J gene TRBJ2-1; 7 bases align to TRBD2. The germline V gene encodes CDR1 LGHDT and CDR2 YNNKEL (reference sequence). The junction had 6 bases not matched to a gene; V was cut back by 4 bases and J by 0 bases. CDR3 length: 16 residues. Here the CDR3 reads CASSRSRTSSYNEQFF. The CDR3 DNA follows: TGTGCCAGCAGCCGATCTAGGACTAGCTCCTACAATGAGCAGTTCTTC.

This clonotype was recorded a few times. The rearrangement uses TRBV5-1 and TRBJ2-2, with D uncertain. CDR1 is SGHRS and CDR2 is YFSETQ in the germline V gene. V lost 5 bases to trimming and J lost 6 bases, with 5 bases between them. The CDR3 spans 11 residues. The CDR3 reads CASRYSGELFF. CDR3 nucleotide sequence: TGCGCCAGCAGGTATTCCGGGGAGCTGTTTTTT. The variable domain in full, completed from reference TRBV5-1 and TRBJ2-2, reads KAGVTQTPRYLIKTRGQQVTLSCSPISGHRSVSWYQQTPGQGLQFLFEYFSETQRNKGNFPGRFSGRQFSNSRSEMNVSTLELGDSALYLCASRYSGELFFGEGSRLTVL.

The chain employs TRBV11-2 and TRBJ2-5; 10 bases line up with TRBD2. Germline V gives CDR1 SGHAT, CDR2 FQNNGV. The CDR3 has 19 residues. The V gene end was trimmed by 5 bases and the J gene end by 2 bases; junction bases not matched to a gene: 17. As DNA, the CDR3 is TGTGCCAGCAGCCTTAGGACCTCTTCGGCTAGCGGGAGTCAAGAGACCCAGTACTTC. Protein product: CASSLRTSSASGSQETQYF.

The rearrangement joins TRBV14 to TRBJ1-1, with D perhaps matching TRBD1 (6 bases). Looked up from germline, CDR1 is SGHDN and CDR2 is FVKESK. V was cut by 1 base and J by 5 bases, with 14 bases left in between. The CDR3 runs 15 residues. The CDR3 sequence: CASSQGDTLWTEAFF. CDR3 DNA: TGTGCCAGCAGCCAAGGGGACACATTGTGGACTGAAGCTTTCTTT.

J is TRBJ2-1 and V is TRBV3-1; D not certain. Per the germline V gene, CDR1 is LGHDT and CDR2 is YNNKEL (reference sequence). The CDR3 has 12 residues. V shed 1 base and J shed 9 bases, with 7 bases lying between them. CDR3 amino acids: CASSQARFEQFF. CDR3 coding DNA: TGTGCCAGCAGCCAAGCCAGATTTGAGCAGTTCTTC.

This clonotype has more than one count but fewer than ten. The genes are TRBV12-3 or TRBV12-4 and TRBJ2-5; TRBD1 aligns across 8 bases. This CDR3 spans 13 amino acids. Germline trimming cut 7 bases from V and 5 bases from J; bases unmatched to any gene: 6. DNA of the CDR3: TGTGCCAGCAACCCAGGGGGCAGGGAGACCCAGTACTTC. Translated: CASNPGGRETQYF.

This clonotype appeared a few times. The chain carries TRBV7-2 and TRBJ2-1; D gene ambiguous. The germline V gene encodes CDR1 SGHTA and CDR2 FQGNSA. CDR3 length: 13 residues. With 5 bases removed from V and 4 bases from J, the gap between germline ends came to 9 bases. The CDR3 coding sequence is TGTGCCAGCAGCGAACAGATATACAATGAGCAGTTCTTC. This translates into CASSEQIYNEQFF.

The chain recombines TRBV30 with TRBJ1-5; 8 bases align to TRBD1. CDR1 and CDR2 from the germline V gene are GTSNPN and SVGIG (reference sequence). V gave up 0 bases and J gave up 2 bases; unmatched junction bases: 3. This CDR3 is built from 15 residues. For the CDR3, the DNA is TGTGCCTGGAGTGTATGGGGACAGGGCAATCAGCCCCAGCATTTT. Translated: CAWSVWGQGNQPQHF.

This clonotype was counted only a few times. The J gene is TRBJ1-1, the V gene TRBV5-1, with TRBD1 matching 8 bases. This CDR3 is built from 16 residues. Trimming removed 0 bases from V and 4 bases from J; junction bases left unmatched: 8. The germline gives CDR1 SGHRS, CDR2 YFSETQ. CDR3 bases: TGCGCCAGCAGCTTGGGGGGAGGGGACAGGAGCACTGAAGCTTTCTTT. As protein: CASSLGGGDRSTEAFF.

The rearrangement joins TRBV6-1 to TRBJ2-7, with 11 bases fitting TRBD2. The V gene end was trimmed by 7 bases and the J gene end by 3 bases; junction bases not matched to a gene: 5. Per the germline V gene, CDR1 is MNHNS and CDR2 is SASEGT. The CDR3 is made up of 14 amino acids. In DNA, the CDR3 is TGTGCCAGCAAGACCCTAGCGGGGGGCTACGAGCAGTACTTC. This encodes CASKTLAGGYEQYF.

The chain has TRBV24-1 and TRBJ2-1; TRBD2 aligns across 11 bases. The J segment lost 5 bases and the V segment lost 5 bases, leaving 4 bases of the junction unmatched. From germline, CDR1 is KGHDR and CDR2 SFDVKD. The CDR3 extends over 15 amino acids. CDR3 in amino acids: CATSVAGGPDNEQFF. The CDR3 DNA reads as TGTGCCACCAGTGTAGCGGGAGGGCCGGACAATGAGCAGTTCTTC.

The genes are TRBV29-1 and TRBJ2-5; D perhaps matches TRBD1 (5 bases). This CDR3 is 11 amino acids long. Trimming removed 8 bases at V and 7 bases at J, with 14 bases between. Per the germline V gene, CDR1 is SQVTM and CDR2 is ANQGSEA. The chain's CDR3 is CSSTQGATQYF. The CDR3 DNA follows: TGCAGCTCCACCCAGGGTGCGACCCAGTACTTC.

The sample holds many counts of this clonotype. V is TRBV5-1 and J is TRBJ1-1, with a weak D call TRBD1 (6 bases). CDR3 length equals 16 residues. Germline CDR1 is SGHRS and CDR2 is YFSETQ. Trimming removed 4 bases from V and 2 bases from J, with 18 bases in between. The CDR3, as DNA: TGCGCCAGCAGCCCCCTGGTAGGGGGAGGTAACACTGAAGCTTTCTTT. Amino acids: CASSPLVGGGNTEAFF.

The table lists this clonotype with a count of one. One end of the junction does not line up with germline, which may come from a read error. The chain combines TRBV28 with TRBJ1-1; unclear D gene. The length of the CDR3 is 14 residues. Germline values: CDR1 MDHEN, CDR2 SYDVKM. CDR3 in DNA: TGTGTCAGCAGTTTCCTTGTAATGAACACTGAAGCTTTCTTT. The encoded protein is CVSSFLVMNTEAFF.

The chain couples TRBV20-1 to TRBJ2-4; unclear D gene. V gave up 0 bases and J gave up 0 bases, with 21 bases separating them. CDR1 DFQATT and CDR2 SNEGSKA come from the germline V gene (reference sequence). The CDR3 has 19 residues. The CDR3 spells CSARDQRPSLEGAKNIQYF. CDR3 nucleotides: TGCAGTGCTAGAGACCAGAGACCCAGCCTTGAAGGAGCCAAAAACATTCAGTACTTC.

Only a few counts were recorded for this clonotype. V is TRBV15 and J is TRBJ1-5; no firm D call. V lost 3 bases and J 7 bases, leaving 10 bases between the germline ends. The germline CDR1 and CDR2 sequences are LNHNV and YYDKDF (reference sequence). The CDR3 covers 13 residues. The CDR3 spells CATSSEFGQPQHF. The CDR3 DNA sequence: TGTGCCACCAGCAGCGAGTTTGGACAGCCCCAGCATTTT.

Only one count was recorded for this clonotype. At one end the junction does not follow the germline gene, possibly because of a read error. The V call is TRBV7-6, the J call TRBJ2-3; 7 nucleotides line up with TRBD2. Per germline, CDR1 SGHVS and CDR2 FNYEAQ. The CDR3 is 16 amino acids. Here the CDR3 DNA reads TGTGCCATCAGCTTAGTGGGCGGGGGAACCACAGATACGCAGTATTTT. As protein: CAISLVGGGTTDTQYF.

The V gene is TRBV9, the J gene TRBJ2-1, with unresolved D. The V end lost 4 bases, the J end lost 5 bases, and 16 bases lay between the germline ends. The CDR3 spans 15 residues. Germline CDR1 SGDLS, CDR2 YYNGEE. The CDR3 sequence: CASSNHPAGDNEQFF. CDR3 nucleotides: TGTGCCAGCAGCAACCACCCTGCTGGGGACAATGAGCAGTTCTTC.